This T cell receptor (beta chain) is drawn from a study of shared clonotypes between healthy human individuals. The length of the CDR3 is 13 residues. V lost 7 bases and J 8 bases, leaving 17 bases between the germline ends. CDR1 and CDR2 from the germline V gene are LNHDA and SQIVND (reference sequence). The table came from immunoSEQ multiplex PCR; TCRdb's copy has only in-frame clones and leaves some out. The sample lists around 510,000 clones; about 80% were seen once. The receptor's source is a woman in her thirties or forties in good health. Some clones in this sample may be carry-over from other donors' samples. The chain combines TRBV19 with TRBJ1-2; D uncertain. The source material was PBMCs. CDR3 in amino acids: CASNGGLPEGYTF. CDR3 nucleotide sequence: TGTGCCAGTAATGGCGGGCTGCCAGAGGGCTACACCTTC.